This TCR beta chain was sequenced in a study of OX40 agonist ivuxolimab in advanced cancers. Regarding the research as a whole: Ivuxolimab was a fully human IgG2 agonistic monoclonal antibody targeting the costimulatory receptor OX40 (CD134). Intravenous ivuxolimab was administered to patients every 2 weeks at six dose levels: 0.01, 0.1, 0.3, 1.5, 3 and 10 mg/kg. Among the 50 to 55 dose-escalation patients, about 20 had hepatocellular carcinoma, around 15 melanoma, 9 renal cell carcinoma and 9 head and neck cancer. In the dose-escalation cohort, 82.7% of patients were male, and the mean age was around 60 years, with a range of roughly 23 to 85. Patients were allowed to have had prior anti-PD-1, anti-PD-L1 or anti-CTLA-4 therapy, and 30% to 40% of the dose-escalation patients had previously received checkpoint inhibitors. Partial responses occurred in three dose-escalation patients: two with cutaneous melanoma and one with hepatocellular carcinoma. Peripheral TCRbeta sequencing was intended to test whether TCR sequence diversity was altered and clonal T-cell expansion was caused by ivuxolimab. The paper describes the monotherapy dose-escalation part (N of about 52 patients) of the phase I trial of ivuxolimab. Summary of the overall study and its limitations: Low levels of normalized T-cell clonal expansion were also seen in some nonresponding patients. After ivuxolimab, more expanded clones were found on average in CD8+ T cells than in CD4+ T cells. In partial responders in the 0.1-3.0 mg/kg groups, normalized peripheral clonal expansion was found to be among the lowest, especially among CD8+ T cells. At doses of 0.1 to 3.0 mg/kg, clonal expansion of both CD4+ and CD8+ blood T cells was observed from baseline to week 6. Antigen specificity was not determined for the clonally expanded peripheral T cells.

A word on this clone: Which antigen it targets is not known. Base qualities are not recorded, but no much larger clone differs from it by a single base.

CDR1 SGHTA and CDR2 FQGTGA are derived from the germline V gene. Inclusive of the bounding cysteine and phenylalanine, the CDR3 is 15 residues long. CDR3 DNA only is kept here, 45 bases in frame from base 1. The V end loses 5 bases and the J end loses 2 bases, and a stretch of 14 bases separates them. To sequence the TCRbeta CDR3 region, genomic DNA was isolated from the sorted cells. TCRbeta CDR3 regions were sequenced using the immunoSEQ Assay. The source is immuneACCESS, and TCRdb retained only in-frame sequences with V and J called. Part of the clones is not carried over; for the studies checked, unresolved V genes explain less than half of this, and the remainder is unexplained. The sample contains approximately 69,000 clones, almost 90% of them found a single time. The top ten constitute around 2.7% of the sample. Patients with a history of autoimmune disease or receiving systemic immunosuppression were excluded from the trial. In every dose cohort, peripheral blood was drawn for TCR sequencing at baseline, cycle 4 day 1, and cycle 7 day 1. The samples were drawn from a first-in-human, open-label, multicenter phase I dose-escalation trial of ivuxolimab. Adults with locally advanced or metastatic head and neck squamous cell, hepatocellular, melanoma or renal cell carcinoma were enrolled in the trial. Before TCR sequencing, CD4+ and CD8+ T cells were separately sorted from peripheral blood.

Sequenced material: CD4+ or CD8+ T cells sorted from blood, taken in a trial of the OX40 agonist ivuxolimab. This sequence uses TRBV7-3 and TRBJ2-3; too little of a D gene remains to name it. The clonotype was recovered from an adult with an advanced solid tumor such as melanoma, head and neck, liver or kidney cancer. The sequenced DNA: TGTGCCAGCAGCCTCGGCCCGCCCCCCACAGATACGCAGTATTTT. Translated, this is CASSLGPPPTDTQYF. Joined to the reference TRBV7-3 and TRBJ2-3 proteins, this CDR3 gives the full variable domain: GAGVSQTPSNKVTEKGKYVELRCDPISGHTALYWYRQSLGQGPEFLIYFQGTGAADDSGLPNDRFFAVRPEGSVSTLKIQRTERGDSAVYLCASSLGPPPTDTQYFGPGTRLTVL.